The 16 T cell receptor beta chains below all came from one sample that was sequenced in a study of beta chain features in type 1 diabetes. All of the isolated RNA was reverse transcribed, so expressed TCRB transcripts were sequenced. Profiling relied on immunoSEQ multiplex PCR, and the TCRdb table lists in-frame clones only, not all of them. There are fewer than 350,000 clones in the sample; about 19% occur only once, and around 0.044% lies in the top ten. Input material: naive CD4+ T cells from blood. These receptors were taken from a woman between 18 and 29 years old in good health.

This clone has a handful of counts. Germline and junction disagree at one end, which may indicate a read error. The chain couples TRBV27 to TRBJ2-1; TRBD2 matches 9 bases. The CDR3 is 14 residues long. Germline V gives CDR1 MNHEY, CDR2 SMNVEV (reference sequence). The CDR3 bases are TGTGCCAGCCGTTTAGCGGGAGTGTGGAATGAGCAGTTCTTC. Amino acids: CASRLAGVWNEQFF.

This clone was found a few times. The rearrangement links TRBV5-1 to TRBJ2-3, with D hard to call. Germline loops: CDR1 SGHRS, CDR2 YFSETQ. With 0 bases removed from V and 2 bases from J, the gap between germline ends came to 4 bases. This CDR3 spans 13 amino acids. The CDR3 loop reads CASSLDFTDTQYF. Here the CDR3 DNA reads TGCGCCAGCAGCTTGGACTTCACAGATACGCAGTATTTT.

The chain employs TRBV9 and TRBJ1-6, with 7 bases aligning to TRBD1. The CDR3 is made up of 15 amino acids. The J segment lost 10 bases and the V segment lost 0 bases, leaving 7 bases of the junction unmatched. CDR1 and CDR2 from the germline V gene are SGDLS and YYNGEE. The CDR3 loop reads CASSVEDRVDSPLHF. For the CDR3, the DNA is TGTGCCAGCAGCGTAGAAGACAGGGTGGACTCACCCCTCCACTTT.

This clone was found a few times. The chain carries TRBV30 and TRBJ2-2, with TRBD2 matching over 9 bases. The CDR3 spans 17 residues. Germline loops: CDR1 GTSNPN, CDR2 SVGIG (reference sequence). The V and J ends lost 4 bases and 4 bases, in that order; junction bases with no gene match: 13. The CDR3 nucleotides are TGTGCCTGGACCCCACGCGCGGGAGGGCCTTTCACCGGGGAGCTGTTTTTT. This sequence encodes CAWTPRAGGPFTGELFF. The variable domain in full, completed from reference TRBV30 and TRBJ2-2, reads SQTIHQWPATLVQPVGSPLSLECTVEGTSNPNLYWYRQAAGRGLQLLFYSVGIGQISSEVPQNLSASRPQDRQFILSSKKLLLSDSGFYLCAWTPRAGGPFTGELFFGEGSRLTVL.

The chain combines TRBV19 with TRBJ1-2, with 7 bases matching TRBD1. Germline V lookup: CDR1 LNHDA, CDR2 SQIVND (reference sequence). The trim removed 6 bases at V and 8 bases at J, leaving 12 bases unmatched. The CDR3 sequence is 14 residues long. Here the CDR3 DNA reads TGTGCCAGTAGATCTTCGGACAGGACTCAAGGCTACACCTTC. Translating gives CASRSSDRTQGYTF.

The V call is TRBV2, the J call TRBJ1-5, with D tentatively TRBD1 (6 bases). Germline loops: CDR1 SNHLY, CDR2 FYNNEI. V was shortened by 5 bases and J by 0 bases, with 11 bases between the two germline ends. This CDR3 has 15 amino acids. In DNA form, the CDR3 reads TGTGCCAGCAGTAGGACAGTGCTTAGCAATCAGCCCCAGCATTTT. It specifies CASSRTVLSNQPQHF.

The rearrangement joins TRBV18 to TRBJ2-1; 8 bases match TRBD1. Germline V gives CDR1 KGHSH, CDR2 LQKENI. This CDR3 has 15 residues. The ends lost 4 bases at V and 5 bases at J; junction bases unmatched: 7. The CDR3 protein is CASSLLQGADNEQFF. The CDR3, as DNA: TGTGCCAGCTCACTTCTTCAGGGGGCCGACAATGAGCAGTTCTTC.

This clone was detected only a few times. The chain recombines TRBV30 with TRBJ1-3, with D perhaps TRBD1 (6 bases). The germline V and J ends were trimmed by 0 bases and 4 bases, with 10 bases remaining between them. CDR1 GTSNPN and CDR2 SVGIG come from the germline V gene (reference sequence). There are 14 residues in the CDR3. The CDR3 loop reads CAWSVPGQGNTIYF. CDR3 DNA sequence: TGTGCCTGGAGTGTACCCGGACAGGGAAACACCATATATTTT.

This chain joins TRBV5-6 and TRBJ1-5, with D unclear. The CDR3 is 13 amino acids. Per germline, CDR1 SGHDT and CDR2 YYEEEE. V was cut by 2 bases and J by 7 bases, with 10 bases left in between. The CDR3 nucleotides read TGTGCCAGCAGCTTTCGGGAGTTGCAGCCCCAGCATTTT. This gives the protein CASSFRELQPQHF.

The chain carries TRBV4-1 and TRBJ1-1; D gene ambiguous. The CDR3 has 18 residues. Germline CDR1 reads MGHRA; CDR2 reads YSYEKL. The V end was cut by 7 bases, the J end by 1 base, with 25 bases between. The CDR3 loop reads CASIKTGRGVGRNTEAFF. In DNA, the CDR3 is TGCGCCAGCATTAAAACCGGGCGCGGGGTAGGGAGGAACACTGAAGCTTTCTTT.

This clone was counted between two and nine times. The chain couples TRBV29-1 to TRBJ2-3; D is ambiguous. The germline V gene encodes CDR1 SQVTM and CDR2 ANQGSEA. The germline V and J ends were trimmed by 6 bases and 0 bases, with 7 bases remaining between them. This CDR3 is 12 amino acids long. Here the CDR3 reads CSVGLSTDTQYF. The CDR3 region has the DNA TGCAGCGTGGGCCTAAGCACAGATACGCAGTATTTT.

V is TRBV9 and J is TRBJ1-4, with D possibly being TRBD1 (6 bases). V lost 3 bases and J 10 bases, leaving 16 bases between the germline ends. Germline V gene lookup returns CDR1 SGDLS and CDR2 YYNGEE. This CDR3 is 14 amino acids long. CDR3 sequence reads: CASSADSPRGKLFF. The CDR3 DNA reads as TGTGCCAGCAGCGCGGACAGCCCAAGGGGAAAACTGTTTTTT.

In this sample, this clone turned up a few times. The V and J genes are TRBV7-3 and TRBJ2-7, with D unclear. The CDR3 covers 15 residues. Trimming removed 5 bases from V and 0 bases from J, with 14 bases in between. Looked up from germline, CDR1 is SGHTA and CDR2 is FQGTGA. The CDR3 DNA reads TGTGCCAGCAGCCCTGGATCGGGTAGCTCCTACGAGCAGTACTTC. Translation gives CASSPGSGSSYEQYF.

This clone was counted between two and nine times. The chain has TRBV29-1 and TRBJ2-3; TRBD1 is a possible D gene (5 bases). Germline V gene data show CDR1 as SQVTM and CDR2 as ANQGSEA. V lost 1 base and J lost 0, with 17 bases in between. This CDR3 is 17 amino acids long. CDR3 amino acids: CSVEGSSGKSSTDTQYF. The CDR3 nucleotides are TGCAGCGTTGAAGGAAGCTCAGGGAAATCTAGCACAGATACGCAGTATTTT.

V is TRBV7-9 and J is TRBJ2-1, with 9 bases that match TRBD2. From germline, CDR1 is SEHNR and CDR2 FQNEAQ (reference sequence). Trimming at V came to 3 bases and at J to 6 bases, leaving 12 bases not matched to a gene. CDR3 length: 17 amino acids. CDR3: CASSFFSFSGGPNEQFF. CDR3 sequence (DNA): TGTGCCAGCAGCTTTTTCTCTTTTAGCGGGGGACCCAATGAGCAGTTCTTC.

J is TRBJ2-1 and V is TRBV9; the match to TRBD1 covers 7 bases. Germline V gene lookup returns CDR1 SGDLS and CDR2 YYNGEE. The V gene end was trimmed by 0 bases and the J gene end by 6 bases; junction bases not matched to a gene: 6. The CDR3 has 15 residues. CDR3 amino acids: CASSVGQGVSNEQFF. The CDR3 nucleotides read TGTGCCAGCAGCGTAGGGCAGGGGGTGAGCAATGAGCAGTTCTTC.